The sequence of this T cell receptor (beta chain) was determined in a study of TIL therapy for anti-PD-1-resistant metastatic lung cancer (dated by TCRdb to about 2021). With respect to the entire study: Tumors were harvested prior to any PD-1/PD-L1 blockade, after which nivolumab was administered to patients, and lymphodepletion, expanded TIL infusion and IL-2 were given to patients who progressed. Enrolled patients had a median age of approximately 49 years (range about 38-85) and a median tumor PD-L1 proportion score of around 6%. Most of the cohort had lung adenocarcinoma, several tumors were EGFR-mutant and two were ALK-rearranged, and half of the patients were current or former smokers. Across the cohort, whole-exome sequencing showed a median non-synonymous tumor mutation burden of under 1.8 mutations per megabase. Clonotypes were tracked across tumor, expanded TIL product and serial blood samples by T cell receptor beta sequencing of tumor and peripheral blood. Summary of the overall study and its limitations: Generalizability was limited because the cohort was highly selected, with more treatment-naive, never-smoker and oncogene-addicted patients included than is typical. Clonotypes from the infused TIL partially replaced the baseline peripheral repertoire and then declined over months, and persistence showed no apparent association with response. The study protocol defined all tumor marker inferences as exploratory.

The immunoSEQ v3 hsTCRB kit was used to amplify TCR beta CDR3 regions from genomic DNA through bias-controlled multiplex PCR. An Illumina NextSeq 500 was used to sequence the TCR libraries, reaching 2 million or so read pairs at survey level or about 4.5-6.5 million at deep level. Under the source paper's analysis protocol: Clonality was reported by immunoSEQ Analyzer software, which also assigned V, D and J genes and filtered out non-productive sequences. Repertoires of infused TIL and blood were compared using productive Simpson clonality and the Morisita overlap index of productive TRB rearrangements. Absolute clonotype counts in blood were estimated as lymphocyte count times CD3+ fraction times the clone's productive frequency. TCRdb retrieved this table from immuneACCESS and kept in-frame rearrangements only. Not all clones are present; in checked studies, unresolved V genes account for under half, and no reason is known for the remainder. V and J calls and clone size come straight from that table; D and trimming were deduced from the DNA. The sample records about 50,000 clones, around 85% of which are singletons. Together, the top ten hold about 5% of the sample.

Note on this clone: Its antigen has not been determined. Base qualities are not recorded, but no much larger clone differs from it by a single base.

Counted from cysteine to phenylalanine, this CDR3 has 14 amino acids. Only the CDR3 region is kept as DNA, spanning 42 bases read in frame from base 1. V is reduced by 3 bases and J by 2 bases, leaving a spacing of 11 bases between them. Sequences SGHAT (CDR1) and FQNNGV (CDR2) are obtained from the germline V gene. Taken with the paper, the label for time point translates to: pre-treatment sample, taken before nivolumab and TIL therapy. Adults with stage 4 NSCLC were enrolled in a dual-center phase I trial from 2017 to early 2020. Samples were obtained from a single-arm, open-label phase I trial in which tumor-infiltrating lymphocyte therapy with nivolumab was evaluated in advanced non-small cell lung cancer. Blood mononuclear cells from EDTA tubes were separated on a Ficoll gradient and snap-frozen as pellets, and DNA was extracted from the cells using a Qiagen mini-prep kit.

This specimen consisted of blood, obtained at baseline. This TCR derives from a person aged 25 to 80 with non-small cell lung cancer. The chain employs TRBV11-2 and TRBJ2-7; TRBD1 is possibly the D segment (5 matching bases). The sequenced DNA is TGTGCCAGCAGCTTGGACACTCACGCCTACGAGCAGTACTTC. It encodes CASSLDTHAYEQYF.